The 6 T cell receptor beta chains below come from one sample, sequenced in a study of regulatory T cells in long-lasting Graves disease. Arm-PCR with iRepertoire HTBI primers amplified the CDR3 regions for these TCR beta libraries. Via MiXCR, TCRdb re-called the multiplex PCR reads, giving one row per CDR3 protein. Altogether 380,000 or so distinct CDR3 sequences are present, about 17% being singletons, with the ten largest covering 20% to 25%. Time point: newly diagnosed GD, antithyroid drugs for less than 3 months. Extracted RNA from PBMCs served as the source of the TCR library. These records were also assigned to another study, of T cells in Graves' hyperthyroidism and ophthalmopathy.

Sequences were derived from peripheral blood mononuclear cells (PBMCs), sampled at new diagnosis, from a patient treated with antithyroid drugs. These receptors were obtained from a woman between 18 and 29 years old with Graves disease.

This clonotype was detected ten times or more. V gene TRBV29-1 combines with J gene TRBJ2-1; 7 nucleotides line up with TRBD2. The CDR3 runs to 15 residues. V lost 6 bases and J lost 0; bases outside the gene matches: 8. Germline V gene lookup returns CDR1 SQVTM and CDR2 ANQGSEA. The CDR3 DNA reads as TGCAGCGTCAACCAGCGGGGTAGCTCCTACAATGAGCAGTTCTTC. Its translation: CSVNQRGSSYNEQFF.

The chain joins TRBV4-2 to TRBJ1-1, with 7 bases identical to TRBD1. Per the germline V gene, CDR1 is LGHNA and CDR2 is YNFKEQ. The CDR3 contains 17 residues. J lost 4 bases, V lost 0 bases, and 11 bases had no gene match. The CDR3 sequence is CASSQDLEGAVSTEAFF. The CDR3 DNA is TGTGCCAGCAGCCAAGATCTCGAGGGGGCGGTTTCCACTGAAGCTTTCTTT.

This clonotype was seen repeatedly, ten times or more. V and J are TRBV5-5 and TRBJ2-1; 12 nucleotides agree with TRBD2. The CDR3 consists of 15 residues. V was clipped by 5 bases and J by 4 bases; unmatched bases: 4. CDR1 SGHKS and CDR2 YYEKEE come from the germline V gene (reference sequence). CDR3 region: CASRPGTSGYNEQFF. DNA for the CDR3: TGTGCCAGCAGACCCGGGACTAGCGGGTACAATGAGCAGTTCTTC.

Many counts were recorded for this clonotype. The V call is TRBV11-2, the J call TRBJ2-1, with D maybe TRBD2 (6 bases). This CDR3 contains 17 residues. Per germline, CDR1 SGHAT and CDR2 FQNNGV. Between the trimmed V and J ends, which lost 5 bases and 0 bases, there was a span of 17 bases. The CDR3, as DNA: TGTGCCAGCAGCGGGGAAAAGGGACTTCGCTCCTACAATGAGCAGTTCTTC. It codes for CASSGEKGLRSYNEQFF.

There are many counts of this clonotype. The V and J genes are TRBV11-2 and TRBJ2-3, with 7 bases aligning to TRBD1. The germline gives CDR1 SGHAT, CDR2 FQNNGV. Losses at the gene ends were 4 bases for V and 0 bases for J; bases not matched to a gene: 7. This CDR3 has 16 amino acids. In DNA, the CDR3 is TGTGCCAGCAGCTCATTGACAGGGCGCAGCACAGATACGCAGTATTTT. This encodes CASSSLTGRSTDTQYF.

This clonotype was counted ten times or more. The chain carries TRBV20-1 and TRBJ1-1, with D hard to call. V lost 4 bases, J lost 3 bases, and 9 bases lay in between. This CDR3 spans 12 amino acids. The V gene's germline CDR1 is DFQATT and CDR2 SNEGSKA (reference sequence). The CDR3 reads CSAKPPDTEAFF. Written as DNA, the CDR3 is TGCAGTGCTAAGCCGCCAGACACTGAAGCTTTCTTT.